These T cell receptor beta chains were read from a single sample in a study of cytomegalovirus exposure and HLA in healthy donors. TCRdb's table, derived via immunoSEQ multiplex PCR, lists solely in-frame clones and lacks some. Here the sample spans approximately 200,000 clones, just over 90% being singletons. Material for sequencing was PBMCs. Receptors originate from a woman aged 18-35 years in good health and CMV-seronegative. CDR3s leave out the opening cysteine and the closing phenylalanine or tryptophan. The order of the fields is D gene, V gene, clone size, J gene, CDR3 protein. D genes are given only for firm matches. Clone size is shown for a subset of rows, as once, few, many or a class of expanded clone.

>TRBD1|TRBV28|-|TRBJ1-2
ATSGGTGALRYGYT
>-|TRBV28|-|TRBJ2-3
ASSFRRDITDTQY
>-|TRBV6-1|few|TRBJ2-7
ASSVSLSATYEQY
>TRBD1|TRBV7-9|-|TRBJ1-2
ASSWAHGGGANGYT
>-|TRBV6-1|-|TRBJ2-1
ASSEEATPGNNEQF
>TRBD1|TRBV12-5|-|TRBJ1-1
ASAPTRGPLNTEAF
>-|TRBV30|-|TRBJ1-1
AWSVGAGDYTEAF
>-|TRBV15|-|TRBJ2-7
ATSRDHEGTWEQY
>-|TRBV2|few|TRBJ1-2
ASSDAGRHLGGDGYT
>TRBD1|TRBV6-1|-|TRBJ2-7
ASTGQALSYEQY
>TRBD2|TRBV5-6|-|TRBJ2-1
ASSALSGSGNEQF
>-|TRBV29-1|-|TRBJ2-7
SALGNSYEQY
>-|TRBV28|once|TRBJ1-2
ASSPPSTVYYGYT
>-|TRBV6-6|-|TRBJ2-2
ASSITGGTGELF
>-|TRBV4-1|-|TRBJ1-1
ASRTGPPTEAF
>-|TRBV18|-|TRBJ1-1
ASSPGVAEAF
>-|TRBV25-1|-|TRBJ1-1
ASSESLEAF
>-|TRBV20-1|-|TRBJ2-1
SASTYNEQF
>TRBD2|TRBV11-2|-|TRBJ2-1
ASSLTSGRPQLYNEQF
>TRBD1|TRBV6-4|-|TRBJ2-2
ASRMRTGQAGELF
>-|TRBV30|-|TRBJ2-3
AWTDGRGTDTQY
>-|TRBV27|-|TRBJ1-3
ASSFAAGNTIY
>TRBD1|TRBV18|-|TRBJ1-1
ASSPTEGTGVKAF
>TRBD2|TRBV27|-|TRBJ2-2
ASSLGTSGSGWTGELF
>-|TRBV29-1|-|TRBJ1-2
SVGQMQGYT
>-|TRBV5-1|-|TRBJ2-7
ASSLEAISSYEQY
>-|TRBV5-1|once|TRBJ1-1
ASRGPTGYTEAF
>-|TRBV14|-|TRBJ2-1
ASSQESALLYNEQF
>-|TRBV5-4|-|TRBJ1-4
ASSQTGGTARELF
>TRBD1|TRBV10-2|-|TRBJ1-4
ASSDVGTGNEKLF
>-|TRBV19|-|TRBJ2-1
ASSISPDSTEQF
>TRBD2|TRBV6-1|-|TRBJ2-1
ASGGEDYNEQF
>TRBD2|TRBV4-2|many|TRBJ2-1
ASSQDQLAGAEQF
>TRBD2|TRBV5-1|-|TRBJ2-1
ASSFRTSGYNEQF
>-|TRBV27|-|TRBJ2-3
ASSRWLAGTDTQY
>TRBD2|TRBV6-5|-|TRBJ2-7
ASSYGLAGDGQY
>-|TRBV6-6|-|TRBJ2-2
ASSLEGVPTGELF
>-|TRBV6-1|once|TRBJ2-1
AIEVLNNEQF
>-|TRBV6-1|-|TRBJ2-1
ASSLTSSYNEQF